The 27 T cell receptor beta chains below were found in one sample sequenced in a study of blood T cell repertoires in COVID-19. Only in-frame clones appear in the TCRdb table, and some are missing; sequencing was by immunoSEQ multiplex PCR. The sample shows around 190,000 clones, about 85% of them seen only once. Source material: peripheral blood. The receptors come from an elderly woman with acute or convalescent COVID-19.

As for this clone: Because the CDR3 is missing its conserved closing phenylalanine or tryptophan, this is likely a read error. No DNA is shown, since the ends of the CDR3 on it are uncertain; the CDR3 is the one TCRdb lists. J is TRBJ2-3 and V is TRBV30; no check of the table's D call, TRBD2, against the DNA was made. Both ends counted, the CDR3 spans 12 residues. Germline V gene data show CDR1 as GTSNPN and CDR2 as SVGIG (reference sequence). CDR3 sequence reads: CAWSHPGLAGAA.

V and J are TRBV5-6 and TRBJ2-7; D uncertain. There are 13 residues in the CDR3. Germline assignment: CDR1 SGHDT and CDR2 YYEEEE. Trimming took off 1 base at V and 0 bases at J, with 5 bases between the two ends. The CDR3 DNA is TGTGCCAGCAGCTTGACTGACTCCTACGAGCAGTACTTC. Amino acids: CASSLTDSYEQYF.

The chain has TRBV6-5 and TRBJ2-7; 11 bases are shared with TRBD2. CDR3 length: 15 amino acids. Germline V gives CDR1 MNHEY, CDR2 SVGAGI. Trimming removed 6 bases from V and 0 bases from J; junction bases left unmatched: 4. The chain's CDR3 is CASRTSGTLSYEQYF. In DNA form, the CDR3 reads TGTGCCAGCAGGACTAGCGGGACTCTCTCCTACGAGCAGTACTTC.

The rearrangement uses TRBV2 and TRBJ1-2, with 12 bases fitting TRBD1. The CDR3 is 16 amino acids. Germline V CDR1 and CDR2: SNHLY, FYNNEI. The trim removed 6 bases at V and 4 bases at J, leaving 9 bases unmatched. In DNA form, the CDR3 reads TGTGCCAGCAGCGCCCCGGGGACAGGGGGCGGCTATGGCTACACCTTC. Protein sequence: CASSAPGTGGGYGYTF. The variable domain in full, completed from reference TRBV2 and TRBJ1-2, reads EPEVTQTPSHQVTQMGQEVILRCVPISNHLYFYWYRQILGQKVEFLVSFYNNEISEKSEIFDDQFSVERPDGSNFTLKIRSTKLEDSAMYFCASSAPGTGGGYGYTFGSGTRLTVV.

The rearrangement links TRBV9 to TRBJ2-3; 10 bases are shared with TRBD2. CDR1 and CDR2 from the germline V gene are SGDLS and YYNGEE. V lost 1 base, J lost 1 base, and 3 bases stayed unmatched. The CDR3 sequence is 16 residues long. The chain's CDR3 is CASSVLAGVGTDTQYF. CDR3 bases: TGTGCCAGCAGCGTACTAGCGGGAGTGGGCACAGATACGCAGTATTTT.

This clone was detected only once. V gene TRBV28 combines with J gene TRBJ1-2; possible D gene TRBD1, 6 bases. Germline CDR1 MDHEN, CDR2 SYDVKM. Trimming pared 6 bases from V and 3 bases from J, leaving 17 bases between. This CDR3 comprises 15 residues. The CDR3 is CASRPDRSYHYGYTF. Here the CDR3 DNA reads TGTGCCAGCAGGCCAGACAGGAGTTATCACTATGGCTACACCTTC.

V is TRBV7-6 and J is TRBJ2-3; 15 bases map to TRBD2. Germline loops: CDR1 SGHVS, CDR2 FNYEAQ. CDR3 length equals 15 residues. With V trimmed by 2 bases and J by 8 bases, 2 bases remained unmatched. CDR3 residues: CASSLMGLAGGTQYF. CDR3 nucleotides: TGTGCCAGCAGCTTAATGGGACTAGCGGGAGGTACGCAGTATTTT.

This clone was observed a handful of times. The chain employs TRBV15 and TRBJ2-7; a weak D match, TRBD2 (6 bases). V gave up 8 bases and J gave up 3 bases, with 17 bases separating them. The germline V gene encodes CDR1 LNHNV and CDR2 YYDKDF (reference sequence). CDR3 length equals 14 residues. CDR3 loop: CATAFGGGNYEQYF. CDR3 nucleotides: TGTGCCACCGCCTTCGGGGGAGGAAACTACGAGCAGTACTTC.

The rearrangement links TRBV29-1 to TRBJ2-6, with a weak D call TRBD2 (6 bases). The CDR3 sequence is 15 residues long. The germline V gene encodes CDR1 SQVTM and CDR2 ANQGSEA. Trimming left V 7 bases short and J 1 base short, with 14 bases between. This CDR3 reads CSAASDLSGANVLTF. The CDR3 DNA sequence: TGCAGCGCCGCTAGCGACCTGTCTGGGGCCAACGTCCTGACTTTC.

The chain links TRBV28 to TRBJ1-5; possibly TRBD1 for D (6 bases). The V and J ends lost 6 bases and 3 bases respectively, with 15 bases between them. CDR1 MDHEN and CDR2 SYDVKM come from the germline V gene. The CDR3 consists of 15 residues. As DNA, the CDR3 is TGTGCCAGCAGGGGGACCGGGACATCCAATCAGCCCCAGCATTTT. It yields the protein CASRGTGTSNQPQHF. The full variable domain, completed using reference TRBV28 and TRBJ1-5, is DVKVTQSSRYLVKRTGEKVFLECVQDMDHENMFWYRQDPGLGLRLIYFSYDVKMKEKGDIPEGYSVSREKKERFSLILESASTNQTSMYLCASRGTGTSNQPQHFGDGTRLSIL.

This clone was counted once. J is TRBJ1-2 and V is TRBV3-1 (or the pseudogene TRBV3-2); TRBD1 matches 8 bases. Unmatched junction bases numbered 8, after V lost 4 bases and J lost 4 bases. The CDR3 has 15 amino acids. Germline assignment: CDR1 LGHDT and CDR2 YNNKEL (reference sequence). The CDR3 reads CASSPLLDRAYGYTF. In DNA, the CDR3 is TGTGCCAGCAGCCCGCTCCTGGACAGGGCCTATGGCTACACCTTC.

This sequence joins TRBV7-9 and TRBJ2-3; D might be TRBD2 (6 bases). Trimming shortened V by 3 bases and J by 4 bases, and 11 bases separated the two germline ends. The germline CDR1 and CDR2 sequences are SEHNR and FQNEAQ (reference sequence). The CDR3 is 14 residues long. The CDR3 spells CASSFESGADTQYF. The CDR3 DNA reads as TGTGCCAGCAGCTTTGAGTCGGGAGCAGATACGCAGTATTTT.

The genes are TRBV30 and TRBJ2-1, with a possible D match to TRBD1 (5 bases). Trimming took 4 bases from V and 7 from J, leaving 11 bases between them. Germline V lookup: CDR1 GTSNPN, CDR2 SVGIG (reference sequence). CDR3 length: 12 amino acids. As DNA, the CDR3 is TGTGCCTGGACTCAGGGTAGGAATGAGCAGTTCTTC. Encoded protein: CAWTQGRNEQFF.

The rearrangement uses TRBV6-5 and TRBJ2-3; D remains ambiguous. The CDR3 is 12 amino acids. Germline assignment: CDR1 MNHEY and CDR2 SVGAGI. The V end was cut by 4 bases, the J end by 2 bases, with 4 bases between. The CDR3 is CASSSHTDTQYF. For the CDR3, the DNA is TGTGCCAGCAGTTCCCACACAGATACGCAGTATTTT.

CDR3 nucleotides: TGTGCCGGAGGACCGGGCACAGATACGCAGTATTTT. Protein product: CAGGPGTDTQYF. The V gene is TRBV12-3 or TRBV12-4, the J gene TRBJ2-3; D may be TRBD2 (5 bases). This CDR3 has 12 amino acids. Deletions cut 11 bases from V and 1 base from J, with 10 bases between.

This clone came up a few times. CDR3: CASRGQGAHLTGELFF. In nucleotides, the CDR3 is TGTGCCAGCAGGGGACAGGGCGCCCATCTCACCGGGGAGCTGTTTTTT. The chain uses TRBV11-2 and TRBJ2-2; 9 nucleotides agree with TRBD1. This CDR3 region has 16 residues. Looked up from germline, CDR1 is SGHAT and CDR2 is FQNNGV. The V gene end was trimmed by 6 bases and the J gene end by 4 bases; junction bases not matched to a gene: 9.

V usage is TRBV6-6 and J usage is TRBJ1-2; D ambiguous. The CDR3 has 14 residues. Trimming took off 6 bases at V and 3 bases at J, with 14 bases between the two ends. Per germline, CDR1 MNHNY and CDR2 SVGAGI (reference sequence). The CDR3 here is CASSPGGGDYGYTF. As DNA, the CDR3 is TGTGCCAGCAGCCCCGGTGGAGGAGACTATGGCTACACCTTC.

This sequence joins TRBV18 and TRBJ2-3; a possible D gene is TRBD1 (5 bases). V dropped 1 base and J dropped 2 bases, with 10 bases sitting between them. The CDR3 is made up of 15 amino acids. Germline CDR1 reads KGHSH; CDR2 reads LQKENI. CDR3 residues: CASSPQQDYTDTQYF. CDR3 bases: TGTGCCAGCTCACCACAACAGGATTACACAGATACGCAGTATTTT.

The chain carries TRBV5-1 and TRBJ2-3; D possibly corresponds to TRBD2 (5 bases). The germline V gene has CDR1 SGHRS and CDR2 YFSETQ. The V end was cut by 0 bases, the J end by 4 bases, with 15 bases between. This CDR3 contains 16 residues. CDR3 bases: TGCGCCAGCAGCTTGGGACCACTAGGTCCGCCAGATACGCAGTATTTT. Translated, it gives CASSLGPLGPPDTQYF.

This clone was recorded a few times. The chain carries TRBV5-4 and TRBJ2-1; 8 nucleotides line up with TRBD1. Germline V lookup: CDR1 SGHNT, CDR2 YYREEE (reference sequence). This CDR3 contains 17 residues. Losses at the gene ends were 0 bases for V and 6 bases for J; bases not matched to a gene: 11. Written as DNA, the CDR3 is TGTGCCAGCAGCTTGGGTCGCTGGCAGGGGGCCCTCAATGAGCAGTTCTTC. This codes for CASSLGRWQGALNEQFF. Combining the CDR3 with reference TRBV5-4 and TRBJ2-1 gives the whole variable domain ETGVTQSPTHLIKTRGQQVTLRCSSQSGHNTVSWYQQALGQGPQFIFQYYREEENGRGNFPPRFSGLQFPNYSSELNVNALELDDSALYLCASSLGRWQGALNEQFFGPGTRLTVL.

This clone was counted once. V and J are TRBV12-3 or TRBV12-4 and TRBJ1-2; D perhaps matches TRBD1 (5 bases). V was shortened by 6 bases and J by 4 bases, with 12 bases between the two germline ends. The CDR3 runs to 13 residues. The CDR3 DNA reads as TGTGCCAGCAGGCGGGGCGCGTTCTATGGCTACACCTTC. This translates into CASRRGAFYGYTF.

This rearrangement joins TRBV30 to TRBJ2-7; 7 bases match TRBD2. Trimming removed 3 bases from V and 4 bases from J; junction bases left unmatched: 3. This CDR3 contains 12 residues. Germline CDR1 GTSNPN, CDR2 SVGIG (reference sequence). This CDR3 is CAWRGGSYEQYF. CDR3 DNA sequence: TGTGCCTGGAGGGGAGGGTCTTACGAGCAGTACTTC.

The rearrangement joins TRBV7-8 to TRBJ1-5, with 7 positions matching TRBD1. Germline CDR1 reads SGHVS; CDR2 reads FQNEAQ. Germline trimming cut 3 bases from V and 0 bases from J; bases unmatched to any gene: 2. The CDR3 consists of 15 residues. CDR3 sequence reads: CASSFGTDSNQPQHF. CDR3 in DNA: TGTGCCAGCAGCTTTGGGACAGATAGCAATCAGCCCCAGCATTTT.

The V call is TRBV5-4, the J call TRBJ1-6; D is uncertain. The CDR3 sequence is 12 residues long. The germline V gene encodes CDR1 SGHNT and CDR2 YYREEE (reference sequence). With 1 base removed from V and 7 bases from J, the gap between germline ends came to 3 bases. The chain's CDR3 is CASSLSNSPLHF. In DNA, the CDR3 is TGTGCCAGCAGCTTGTCAAATTCACCCCTCCACTTT.

V is TRBV6-5 and J is TRBJ1-2, with a weak D call TRBD1 (5 bases). CDR1 and CDR2 from the germline V gene are MNHEY and SVGAGI. Trimming stripped 7 bases from V and 2 bases from J, with 17 bases between. The CDR3 runs 15 residues. The CDR3 reads CASTAGGVANYGYTF. The CDR3 DNA reads TGTGCCAGCACCGCCGGGGGAGTCGCGAACTATGGCTACACCTTC.

The chain has TRBV9 and TRBJ1-2; 7 positions match TRBD1. This CDR3 is 13 amino acids long. Germline V gene sequence: CDR1 SGDLS, CDR2 YYNGEE. V was pared by 4 bases and J by 1 base, with 1 base of the junction left unmatched. In DNA form, the CDR3 reads TGTGCCAGCAGCCGGACAGGTAACTATGGCTACACCTTC. Its protein is CASSRTGNYGYTF.

The CDR3 sequence: CASSRDTGNTEAFF. CDR3 nucleotides: TGCGCCAGCAGCCGGGACACGGGGAACACTGAAGCTTTCTTT. This chain connects TRBV5-1 to TRBJ1-1, with TRBD1 as a possible D gene (6 bases). This CDR3 region has 14 residues. V was cut by 4 bases and J by 1 base, with 11 bases left in between. Per germline, CDR1 SGHRS and CDR2 YFSETQ. Full variable domain (missing parts from reference TRBV5-1 and TRBJ1-1): KAGVTQTPRYLIKTRGQQVTLSCSPISGHRSVSWYQQTPGQGLQFLFEYFSETQRNKGNFPGRFSGRQFSNSRSEMNVSTLELGDSALYLCASSRDTGNTEAFFGQGTRLTVV.